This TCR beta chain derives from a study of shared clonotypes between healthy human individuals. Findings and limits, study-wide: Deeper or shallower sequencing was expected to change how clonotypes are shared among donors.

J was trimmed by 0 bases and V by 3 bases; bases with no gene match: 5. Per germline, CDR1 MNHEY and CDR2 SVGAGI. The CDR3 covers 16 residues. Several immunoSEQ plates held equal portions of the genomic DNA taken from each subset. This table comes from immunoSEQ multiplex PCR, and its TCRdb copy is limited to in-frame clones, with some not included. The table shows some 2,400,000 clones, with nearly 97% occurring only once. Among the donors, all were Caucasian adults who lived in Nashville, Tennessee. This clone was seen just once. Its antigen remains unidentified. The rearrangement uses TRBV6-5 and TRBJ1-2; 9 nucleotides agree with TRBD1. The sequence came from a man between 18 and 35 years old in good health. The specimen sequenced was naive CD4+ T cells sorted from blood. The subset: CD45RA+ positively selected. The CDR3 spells CASSYDRGTSNYGYTF. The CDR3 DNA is TGTGCCAGCAGTTATGACAGGGGGACGTCTAACTATGGCTACACCTTC.